These T cell receptor beta chains were read from a single sample in a study of blood T cell repertoires in COVID-19. Sequencing was performed with immunoSEQ multiplex PCR; in TCRdb, only in-frame clones are kept and a portion is missing. The repertoire holds over 200,000 clones, with 85% to 90% as singletons. Material for sequencing was peripheral blood. The receptor source for this set is a middle-aged woman who had recovered from COVID-19. CDR3s include the opening cysteine and the closing phenylalanine or tryptophan. The D gene is left open where the match is weak. Rows give clone size only sometimes, using once, few, many, or a class for an expanded clone.

V	D	J	size	CDR3	DNA
TRBV19	-	TRBJ2-5	-	CASRKGKETQYF	TGTGCCAGCCGTAAGGGGAAAGAGACCCAGTACTTC
TRBV11-2	-	TRBJ1-3	-	CASKPWTGSSGNTIYF	TGTGCCAGCAAACCCTGGACGGGAAGCTCTGGAAACACCATATATTTT
TRBV30	-	TRBJ2-3	-	CAWGGGTDTQYF	TGTGCCTGGGGGGGAGGCACAGATACGCAGTATTTT
TRBV27	TRBD2	TRBJ2-4	-	CASRQAGGGNIQYF	TGTGCCAGCAGACAAGCGGGAGGGGGGAACATTCAGTACTTC
TRBV9	-	TRBJ1-1	-	CASGGRMGAFF	TGTGCCAGCGGGGGGAGGATGGGCGCTTTCTTT
TRBV6-5	-	TRBJ1-1	-	CASSYSRQNTEAFF	TGTGCCAGCAGTTACTCGAGGCAGAACACTGAAGCTTTCTTT
TRBV7-3	TRBD2	TRBJ2-7	-	CASSLAGHYEQYF	TGTGCCAGCAGCCTAGCGGGCCACTACGAGCAGTACTTC
TRBV11-3	-	TRBJ2-2	-	CASSKRQKPTGELFF	TGTGCCAGCAGCAAGCGACAGAAACCCACCGGGGAGCTGTTTTTT
TRBV5-1	-	TRBJ1-2	-	CASSYGQTIYGYTF	TGCGCCAGCAGCTACGGACAGACGATCTATGGCTACACCTTC
TRBV11-3	-	TRBJ1-1	once	CASSPRTGSPGPFF	TGTGCCAGCAGCCCGCGAACCGGGTCCCCTGGTCCTTTCTTT
TRBV6-5	-	TRBJ2-3	-	CASSYGGTDTQYF	TGTGCCAGCAGTTACGGAGGGACAGATACGCAGTATTTT
TRBV5-1	-	TRBJ1-5	-	CASSLAGISNQPQHF	TGCGCCAGCAGCTTGGCGGGGATTAGCAATCAGCCCCAGCATTTT
TRBV6-5	-	TRBJ1-2	-	CASGGGGRGGYTF	TGTGCCAGCGGAGGGGGGGGGCGAGGTGGCTACACCTTC
TRBV24-1	-	TRBJ2-7	-	CATSAPGIHEQYF	TGTGCCACCAGTGCACCAGGGATCCACGAGCAGTACTTC
TRBV3-1/TRBV3-2	TRBD1	TRBJ2-2	-	CASSQGQGVGTGELFF	TGTGCCAGCAGCCAGGGACAGGGGGTTGGCACCGGGGAGCTGTTTTTT
TRBV9	TRBD2	TRBJ2-2	-	CASSSSGSGPGELFF	TGTGCCAGCAGCTCTAGCGGGAGCGGGCCCGGGGAGCTGTTTTTT
TRBV27	-	TRBJ2-5	-	CASSKERPLAGGTQYF	TGTGCCAGCAGTAAAGAGCGGCCCCTGGCCGGGGGGACCCAGTACTTC
TRBV5-4	-	TRBJ1-1	-	CASSRGAKNTEAFF	TGTGCCAGCAGCCGGGGGGCCAAGAACACTGAAGCTTTCTTT
TRBV5-1	-	TRBJ1-1	-	CASSSQGPKTEAFF	TGCGCCAGCAGCTCACAGGGCCCGAAAACTGAAGCTTTCTTT
TRBV7-8	-	TRBJ1-1	-	CASTPREGTEAFF	TGTGCCAGCACCCCTAGGGAGGGGACTGAAGCTTTCTTT
TRBV3-1/TRBV3-2	TRBD1	TRBJ1-2	-	CASRRTGADYGYTF	TGTGCCAGCAGGCGGACAGGGGCAGACTATGGCTACACCTTC
TRBV7-2	-	TRBJ1-5	-	CASSLGGQPQHF	TGTGCCAGCAGCTTAGGCGGTCAGCCCCAGCATTTT
TRBV6-5	TRBD2	TRBJ2-1	-	CASTRGGRAFDEQFF	TGTGCCAGCACCCGGGGGGGGCGGGCCTTCGATGAGCAGTTCTTC
TRBV6-6	TRBD1	TRBJ2-2	-	CASSRQGAGTGELFF	TGTGCCAGCAGCCGACAGGGGGCAGGGACCGGGGAGCTGTTTTTT
TRBV4-1	-	TRBJ2-7	-	CASSQEWGRAPYEQYF	TGCGCCAGCAGCCAAGAGTGGGGCAGGGCGCCCTACGAGCAGTACTTC
TRBV12-3/TRBV12-4	-	TRBJ2-1	-	CASSPDSNEQFF	TGTGCCAGCAGCCCGGACAGCAATGAGCAGTTCTTC
TRBV5-5	-	TRBJ1-5	-	CASSPRTGNQPQHF	TGTGCCAGCAGCCCCCGTACAGGGAATCAGCCCCAGCATTTT
TRBV10-1	-	TRBJ2-7	-	CASNLERVVEQYF	TGCGCCAGCAATCTGGAGCGCGTGGTCGAGCAGTACTTC
TRBV27	-	TRBJ2-1	-	CASSFFSGPHNEQFF	TGTGCCAGCAGTTTCTTTAGCGGTCCCCACAATGAGCAGTTCTTC
TRBV11-2	-	TRBJ2-5	-	CASSLQVAETQYF	TGTGCCAGCAGCTTACAGGTCGCGGAGACCCAGTACTTC
TRBV6-1	-	TRBJ2-1	-	CASSEGHSSGSYNEQFF	TGTGCCAGCAGTGAAGGCCACTCGTCGGGCTCCTACAATGAGCAGTTCTTC
TRBV19	-	TRBJ2-1	-	CASSGGSSGNNEQFF	TGTGCCAGTAGTGGGGGAAGTAGCGGCAACAATGAGCAGTTCTTC
TRBV15	TRBD1	TRBJ1-2	-	CATTPTGGTNYGYTF	TGTGCCACCACCCCGACAGGGGGGACAAACTATGGCTACACCTTC
TRBV9	-	TRBJ2-5	-	CASSASGGRKETQYF	TGTGCCAGCAGCGCCTCCGGGGGGCGCAAGGAGACCCAGTACTTC
TRBV19	TRBD2	TRBJ2-3	-	CASSWASGSTDTQYF	TGTGCCAGTAGTTGGGCTAGCGGGAGCACAGATACGCAGTATTTT
TRBV29-1	-	TRBJ1-2	-	CSVEDRAGYTF	TGCAGCGTTGAAGATCGAGCCGGCTACACCTTC
TRBV18	TRBD1	TRBJ1-5	-	CASSQGTGGAGQPQHF	TGTGCCAGCTCACAAGGGACAGGGGGCGCAGGACAGCCCCAGCATTTT
TRBV4-1	-	TRBJ1-1	-	CASSQGGGGNTEAFF	TGCGCCAGCAGCCAAGGGGGGGGTGGGAACACTGAAGCTTTCTTT
TRBV7-9	-	TRBJ2-3	-	CAFRAGRQGDTDTQYF	TGTGCCTTTCGGGCGGGGAGACAGGGCGACACAGATACGCAGTATTTT
TRBV18	TRBD2	TRBJ2-3	-	CASSPGRTSADTQYF	TGTGCCAGCTCACCGGGGCGCACTAGCGCCGATACGCAGTATTTT
TRBV5-1	-	TRBJ2-7	few	CASSSGRGGYEQYF	TGCGCCAGCAGCTCCGGACGAGGAGGGTACGAGCAGTACTTC
TRBV30	-	TRBJ1-1	-	CAWGGGAINTEAFF	TGTGCCTGGGGGGGCGGGGCGATAAACACTGAAGCTTTCTTT
TRBV18	-	TRBJ2-1	once	CASHPHHRGGLGNNEQFF	TGTGCCAGCCACCCCCACCATAGGGGGGGGTTGGGCAACAATGAGCAGTTCTTC
TRBV7-6	TRBD2	TRBJ2-2	-	CASSARLAGGRGGELFF	TGTGCCAGCAGCGCCCGACTAGCGGGAGGGCGCGGCGGGGAGCTGTTTTTT
TRBV11-3	-	TRBJ1-3	-	CASSPNRAPGNTIYF	TGTGCCAGCAGCCCTAACAGGGCCCCTGGAAACACCATATATTTT
TRBV5-6	-	TRBJ1-4	-	CASSLGGWHATNEKLFF	TGTGCCAGCAGCTTGGGAGGGTGGCATGCAACTAATGAAAAACTGTTTTTT
TRBV6-2/TRBV6-3	TRBD2	TRBJ2-3	-	CASSPSGTSQVGGHF	TGTGCCAGCAGTCCATCCGGGACTAGCCAAGTGGGGGGGCATTTT
TRBV24-1	-	TRBJ2-7	once	CATSDPRQTQYF	TGTGCCACCAGTGACCCACGACAGACGCAGTACTTC
TRBV7-8	TRBD2	TRBJ2-7	-	CASSPRTSGRGSSYEQYF	TGTGCCAGCAGCCCCCGGACTAGCGGGAGGGGCTCCTCCTACGAGCAGTACTTC
TRBV11-3	TRBD1	TRBJ1-5	-	CASTRGYQPQHF	TGTGCCAGCACCAGGGGGTACCAGCCCCAGCATTTT
TRBV5-4	-	TRBJ2-3	-	CASSLGGTRTDTQYF	TGTGCCAGCAGCTTAGGCGGGACCCGCACAGATACGCAGTATTTT
TRBV6-5	TRBD1	TRBJ1-4	-	CASGIGTGGNEKLFF	TGTGCCAGCGGCATTGGGACAGGGGGAAATGAAAAACTGTTTTTT
TRBV24-1	TRBD1	TRBJ2-3	-	CATSDRTGGVDTQYF	TGTGCCACCAGTGACCGGACAGGGGGCGTCGATACGCAGTATTTT
TRBV7-9	-	TRBJ1-2	few	CASSLAPTAPYGYTF	TGTGCCAGCAGCTTAGCGCCGACAGCACCTTATGGCTACACCTTC
TRBV18	TRBD2	TRBJ2-1	-	CASSPPGLAGGVRYNEQFF	TGTGCCAGCTCACCCCCCGGACTAGCGGGAGGGGTCCGATACAATGAGCAGTTCTTC
TRBV21-1	-	TRBJ2-5	-	CASSSTVQETQYF	TGTGCCAGCAGCAGCACGGTACAAGAGACCCAGTACTTC
TRBV9	-	TRBJ2-2	-	CASSVGGANTGELFF	TGTGCCAGCAGCGTAGGGGGCGCAAACACCGGGGAGCTGTTTTTT
TRBV3-1/TRBV3-2	TRBD2	TRBJ2-1	-	CASSQGGLAGGYAYNEQFF	TGTGCCAGCAGCCAAGGCGGGCTAGCGGGAGGGTATGCCTACAATGAGCAGTTCTTC
TRBV24-1	TRBD2	TRBJ2-3	-	CATSDPTGGWGDTQYF	TGTGCCACCAGTGACCCTACGGGAGGCTGGGGGGATACGCAGTATTTT